The 19 T cell receptor beta chains in this list originate from one sample, sequenced in a study of tumor and adjacent non-tumor tissue in lung cancer. This sample's RNA came from whole unsorted tissue. Three rounds of nested PCR, following a modified ARM-PCR protocol, produced the TCRbeta library. TCRdb re-derived calls from the multiplex PCR reads in MiXCR, one entry per CDR3 protein. The table shows roughly 120,000 distinct CDR3 sequences, with over 75% occurring only once. The sequenced material came from lung tumor tissue. The receptors shown here come from a man between 65 and 85 years old with non-small cell lung cancer.

Points on this clonotype: No conserved phenylalanine or tryptophan is present at the end of the CDR3, so a read error is the likely explanation. The gene calls are TRBV6-2 or TRBV6-3 and TRBJ2-2; D ambiguous. The CDR3 has 16 amino acids. The germline V gene encodes CDR1 MNHEY and CDR2 SVGEGT. The CDR3 spells CASSSSDGQDTGELFY. The CDR3 nucleotides read TGTGCGAGCAGTTCCTCAGACGGCCAAGACACCGGGGAGCTGTTTTAT.

Of note for this clonotype: Given the absence of the conserved phenylalanine or tryptophan at the CDR3 end, a read error is likely. It is unclear where the CDR3 begins or ends on the DNA, so no DNA is shown, and the CDR3 is as TCRdb lists it. The chain combines TRBV10-2 with TRBJ2-3; TRBD2 is the table's D call, not checked against the DNA. The CDR3 has 12 amino acids, counting both end residues. The V gene's germline CDR1 is WSHSY and CDR2 SAAADI. CDR3 protein: CASAWTQDTEYS.

A remark on this clonotype: Likely a read error: the CDR3 ends without its conserved phenylalanine or tryptophan. The DNA is omitted, as the CDR3 cannot be located on it reliably, and the CDR3 follows TCRdb's listing. The V and J genes are TRBV6-1 and TRBJ2-7; TRBD1 is the table's D call and was not checked against the DNA. The CDR3 sequence runs 14 residues, both termini included. Germline CDR1 reads MNHNS; CDR2 reads SASEGT. CDR3: CASSEAQGTRKVYL.

Notes on this clonotype: At one end, the junction sequence differs from germline, possibly due to a read error. As DNA, the CDR3 is TGTGCCAGCAATACCCCCCGGGGGAGCACTGATACGCAATATTTT. This sequence encodes CASNTPRGSTDTQYF. This sequence joins TRBV6-1 and TRBJ2-3, with D tentatively TRBD2 (6 bases). The CDR3 loop spans 15 amino acids. Germline V gene sequence: CDR1 MNHNS, CDR2 SASEGT.

As regards this clonotype: Possible read error: a much larger clone is one base away. The chain couples TRBV5-1 to TRBJ1-2, with unresolved D. This CDR3 is built from 14 residues. V dropped 0 bases and J dropped 1 base, with 7 bases sitting between them. Looked up from germline, CDR1 is SGHRS and CDR2 is YFSETQ. The CDR3 bases are TGCGCCAGCAGCTTGGGGCTGAGTAACTATGGCTACACCTTC. Translated: CASSLGLSNYGYTF.

A few counts support this clonotype. The CDR3 nucleotides read TGTGCCAGCAGCCACGGAGGGGGACAGCTATTTTGGCTGCCCCAGCATTTT. Its protein product is CASSHGGGQLFWLPQHF. The gene calls are TRBV5-4 and TRBJ1-5, with 7 positions matching TRBD1. Germline CDR1 SGHNT, CDR2 YYREEE (reference sequence). The CDR3 totals 17 residues. Trimming removed 4 bases from V and 9 bases from J; junction bases left unmatched: 19.

This clonotype has a single count. One junction end disagrees with the germline gene, perhaps due to a read error. CDR3 amino acids: CASSKDRRDVFF. As DNA, the CDR3 is TGTGCGAGCAGCAAGGACAGGCGAGACGTATTCTTT. This sequence joins TRBV11-2 and TRBJ1-1; TRBD1 matches at 7 bases. This CDR3 is 12 amino acids long. Per the germline V gene, CDR1 is SGHAT and CDR2 is FQNNGV.

Worth noting for this clonotype: The junction departs from germline at one end; a sequencing error may be responsible. This chain joins TRBV5-4 and TRBJ2-7, with TRBD1 identical over 10 bases. CDR3 size: 15 residues. From germline, CDR1 is SGHNT and CDR2 YYREEE (reference sequence). This chain's CDR3 is CVSSKGWDRGGEQYF. Written as DNA, the CDR3 is TGTGTCAGCAGCAAGGGTTGGGACAGGGGAGGTGAGCAGTACTTC.

The chain has TRBV6-6 and TRBJ1-1; 9 bases agree with TRBD1. The V gene's germline CDR1 is MNHNY and CDR2 SVGAGI (reference sequence). The CDR3 has 16 residues. V dropped 0 bases and J dropped 6; count of bases not matched to a gene: 8. In DNA form, the CDR3 reads TGTGCCAGCAGTTACTCACTGGGACAGGGAGACTCTGAAGCTTTCTTT. It specifies CASSYSLGQGDSEAFF.

This chain links TRBV5-4 with TRBJ1-2; D unclear. The CDR3 runs 13 residues. V was cut by 0 bases and J by 13 bases, with 16 bases left in between. Germline V gene lookup returns CDR1 SGHNT and CDR2 YYREEE (reference sequence). The CDR3 coding sequence is TGTGCCAGCAGCTTGGTCGTTAACTATGGTTGCACCTTC. Its translation is CASSLVVNYGCTF.

This sequence joins TRBV6-7 and TRBJ2-1; 7 bases match TRBD2. TRBV6-7 is an ORF, and what it does is uncertain. The V and J ends lost 2 bases and 6 bases, in that order; junction bases with no gene match: 7. The CDR3 extends over 15 amino acids. As DNA, the CDR3 is TGTGCCAGCAGTTACGGGAGCGGGGTGGCCAATGAGCAGTTCTTC. Residues: CASSYGSGVANEQFF.

This rearrangement joins TRBV11-2 to TRBJ2-1, with D perhaps TRBD2 (6 bases). Germline-derived CDR1 and CDR2 are SGHAT and FQNNGV. Trimming removed 1 base from V and 4 bases from J, with 14 bases in between. The CDR3 extends over 16 amino acids. In DNA form, the CDR3 reads TGTGCCAGCAGCTTAGTAGGAGGGAAGACATACAATGAGCAGTTCTTC. Its translation is CASSLVGGKTYNEQFF.

Worth noting for this clonotype: At one end the junction does not follow the germline gene, possibly because of a read error. The chain employs TRBV29-1 and TRBJ2-2; tentatively, D is TRBD2 (5 bases). Germline CDR1 is SQVTM and CDR2 is ANQGSEA. This CDR3 contains 13 residues. CDR3 sequence: CSADVSGCTGELF. The CDR3 DNA reads TGCAGCGCTGACGTATCGGGGTGCACCGGGGAGCTGTTT.

On this clonotype itself: The germline gene is not matched at one end of the junction; a read error may be the cause. The chain is built from TRBV28 and TRBJ1-5, with D uncertain. Germline V gene lookup returns CDR1 MDHEN and CDR2 SYDVKM. The CDR3 contains 15 residues. The CDR3 DNA reads as TGTGCCAGCAGTCCCTCGACGGGCGGTAATCGGCCCCAGCATTTT. Its translation: CASSPSTGGNRPQHF. Looking up the rest from reference TRBV28 and TRBJ1-5 gives the full variable domain: DVKVTQSSRYLVKRTGEKVFLECVQDMDHENMFWYRQDPGLGLRLIYFSYDVKMKEKGDIPEGYSVSREKKERFSLILESASTNQTSMYLCASSPSTGGNRPQHFGDGTRLSIL.

A note on this clonotype: The junction departs from the called germline gene at one end, perhaps through a read error. The chain uses TRBV5-6 and TRBJ2-5; D assignment may be TRBD1 or TRBD2 (6 bases each). The CDR3 length is 14 residues. In germline, CDR1 is SGHDT, CDR2 YYEEEE. The CDR3 region has the DNA TGTGCCAACAGCTGGGACTTCAGGGGAGAGTCCCAATACTTC. Its protein is CANSWDFRGESQYF.

Remarks on this clonotype: A read error may account for a junction end that differs from germline. The CDR3 DNA is TGTGCCAGGAGTGGAACCACCTCTGGGAACACCATATATTTT. Its protein product is CARSGTTSGNTIYF. This chain uses TRBV2 with TRBJ1-3; D ambiguous. Germline CDR1 reads SNHLY; CDR2 reads FYNNEI. The CDR3 totals 14 residues.

A word on this clonotype: One end of the junction fails to match germline, which may point to a read error. The chain recombines TRBV4-2 with TRBJ1-2; D might be TRBD1 (6 bases). The CDR3 runs to 18 residues. Per the germline V gene, CDR1 is LGHNA and CDR2 is YNFKEQ. The CDR3 here is CASSQEIGAVGHFYGYTF. DNA for the CDR3: TGTGCCAGCAGCCAAGAGATCGGAGCCGTGGGACACTTTTATGGTTACACCTTC.

The chain employs TRBV6-5 and TRBJ1-1; TRBD1 aligns across 9 bases. The length of the CDR3 is 15 residues. CDR1 MNHEY and CDR2 SVGAGI come from the germline V gene. The CDR3 loop reads CTSRTGTGLVTEAFF. In nucleotides, the CDR3 is TGTACTAGCAGGACTGGGACAGGGTTGGTCACTGAAGCTTTCTTT.

Details on this clonotype: One base away lies a much larger clone, so this may be a sequencing read error. The rearrangement links TRBV20-1 to TRBJ2-1; the D gene is possibly TRBD1 (6 bases). The CDR3 is 16 amino acids. Germline CDR1 reads DFQATT; CDR2 reads SNEGSKA (reference sequence). The V end was cut by 3 bases, the J end by 0 bases, with 15 bases between. CDR3 protein: CSARPTGASSYNEQFF. The CDR3 DNA follows: TGCAGTGCTAGGCCGACAGGAGCTAGCTCCTACAATGAGCAGTTCTTC.